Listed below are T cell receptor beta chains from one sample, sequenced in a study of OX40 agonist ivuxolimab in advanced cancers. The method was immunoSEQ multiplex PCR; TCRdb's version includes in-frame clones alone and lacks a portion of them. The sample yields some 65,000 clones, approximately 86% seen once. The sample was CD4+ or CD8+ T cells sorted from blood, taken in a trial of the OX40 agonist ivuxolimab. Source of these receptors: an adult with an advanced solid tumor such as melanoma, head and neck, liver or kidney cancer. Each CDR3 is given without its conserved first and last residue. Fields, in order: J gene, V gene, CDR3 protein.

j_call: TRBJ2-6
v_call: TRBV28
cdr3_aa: ASSPRLTGANVLT

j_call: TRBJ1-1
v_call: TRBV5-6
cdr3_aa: ASSLALTVQNTEAF

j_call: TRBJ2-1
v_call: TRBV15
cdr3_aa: ATSRDMRGASHEQF

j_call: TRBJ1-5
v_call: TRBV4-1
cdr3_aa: ASREGGFSNQPQH

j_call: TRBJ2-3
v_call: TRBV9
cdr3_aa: ASSPSTGLAVTDTQY

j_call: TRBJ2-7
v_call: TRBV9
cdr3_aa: ASSVAAGAGVYEQY

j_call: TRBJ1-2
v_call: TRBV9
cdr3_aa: ASSLYQTQNYGYT

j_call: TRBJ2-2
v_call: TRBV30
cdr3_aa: ASSIAGATGGELF

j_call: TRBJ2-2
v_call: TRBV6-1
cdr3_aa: ASSGQGSGELF

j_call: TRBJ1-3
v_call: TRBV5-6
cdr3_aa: ASTATTGGGNTIY

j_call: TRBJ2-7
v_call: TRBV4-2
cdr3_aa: ASSQDSGTSPLEQY

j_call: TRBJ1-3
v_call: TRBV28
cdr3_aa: ASSRGLTSGNTIY

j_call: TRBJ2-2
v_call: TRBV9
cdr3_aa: ASSGQNTGELF

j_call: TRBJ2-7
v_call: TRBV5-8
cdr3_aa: ASSLDLGKEY

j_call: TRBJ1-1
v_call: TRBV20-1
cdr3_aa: SARLSLDAF

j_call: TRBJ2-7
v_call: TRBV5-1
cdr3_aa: ASRLQGGGYEQY

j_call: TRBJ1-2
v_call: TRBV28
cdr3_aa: ASSSPRGAKRGNYGYT

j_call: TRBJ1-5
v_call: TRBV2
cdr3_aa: ASRGAGSYQPQH

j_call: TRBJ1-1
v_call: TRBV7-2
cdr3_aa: ASSSSGLDTEAF

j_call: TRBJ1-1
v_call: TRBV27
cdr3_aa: ASSLKDVNTEAF

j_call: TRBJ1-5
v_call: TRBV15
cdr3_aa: ATSRAGQDNQPQH

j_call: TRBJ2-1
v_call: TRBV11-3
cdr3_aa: ASSLRGGLAGGGYEQF

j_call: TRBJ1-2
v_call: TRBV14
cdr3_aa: ASSQVIGGGNYGYT